The 29 T cell receptor beta chains reported below all come from one sample, sequenced in a study of blood T cell repertoires in COVID-19. Clones were read by immunoSEQ multiplex PCR, and TCRdb kept only the in-frame ones, dropping some. The profile covers some 190,000 clones, with more than 60% appearing a single time and about an eighth taken by the ten largest. The sequenced sample was peripheral blood. These receptors all stem from a woman in her forties or fifties with acute or convalescent COVID-19.

This clone occurred a few times. V is TRBV28 and J is TRBJ1-2; 7 bases are shared with TRBD1. This CDR3 region has 16 residues. After removal of 3 bases from V and 0 bases from J, the junction contained 7 bases not matched to a gene. Germline-derived CDR1 and CDR2 are MDHEN and SYDVKM. The CDR3: CASSLEGGWANYGYTF. The DNA for the CDR3 is TGTGCCAGCAGTTTGGAAGGGGGCTGGGCTAACTATGGCTACACCTTC.

This clone was picked up a small number of times. This chain joins TRBV20-1 and TRBJ2-3; D is unclear. Germline V CDR1 and CDR2: DFQATT, SNEGSKA (reference sequence). V lost 5 bases and J lost 6, with 9 bases in between. The CDR3 runs 11 residues. The CDR3 sequence is CSASGLDTQYF. In DNA form, the CDR3 reads TGCAGTGCTTCAGGCCTGGATACGCAGTATTTT.

The chain uses TRBV6-5 and TRBJ2-2; 9 bases map to TRBD2. V dropped 7 bases and J dropped 4; count of bases not matched to a gene: 7. Per the germline V gene, CDR1 is MNHEY and CDR2 is SVGAGI. The CDR3 is 15 residues long. The CDR3 bases are TGTGCCAGCACGGCGGGGGGGCCTGGCACCGGGGAGCTGTTTTTT. This translates into CASTAGGPGTGELFF.

The chain recombines TRBV30 with TRBJ1-5; 7 bases line up with TRBD1. The CDR3 contains 15 residues. Unmatched junction bases numbered 5, after V lost 0 bases and J lost 3 bases. Germline assignment: CDR1 GTSNPN and CDR2 SVGIG (reference sequence). Here the CDR3 DNA reads TGTGCCTGGAGTGTAGGGGGGACAGTCAATCAGCCCCAGCATTTT. Its protein product is CAWSVGGTVNQPQHF.

The V and J genes are TRBV21-1 and TRBJ1-2; TRBD1, the table's D call, lacks a check against the DNA. TRBV21-1 is a listed pseudogene. This CDR3 contains 17 residues. CDR3 loop: CASSGLIPGQGAKGYTF. The CDR3 nucleotides read TGTGCCAGCAGCGGTTTGATACCGGGACAGGGGGCAAAAGGCTACACCTTC.

The chain joins TRBV7-8 to TRBJ1-3; no clear D gene. Germline CDR1 reads SGHVS; CDR2 reads FQNEAQ. The CDR3 length is 14 residues. Trimming removed 3 bases from V and 4 bases from J, with 10 bases in between. The CDR3 is CASSFAVLGNTIYF. Written as DNA, the CDR3 is TGTGCCAGCAGCTTTGCGGTTCTGGGAAACACCATATATTTT. Full variable domain (missing parts from reference TRBV7-8 and TRBJ1-3): GAGVSQSPRYKVAKRGQDVALRCDPISGHVSLFWYQQALGQGPEFLTYFQNEAQLDKSGLPSDRFFAERPEGSVSTLKIQRTQQEDSAVYLCASSFAVLGNTIYFGEGSWLTVV.

The rearrangement uses TRBV10-3 and TRBJ1-3; D possibly corresponds to TRBD1 (6 bases). The germline CDR1 and CDR2 sequences are ENHRY and SYGVKD. CDR3 length equals 16 residues. V was pared by 3 bases and J by 0 bases, with 12 bases between. The CDR3 DNA is TGTGCCATCAGTGAACAAGACAGGAGCTCTGGAAACACCATATATTTT. Its translation is CAISEQDRSSGNTIYF.

The chain combines TRBV11-3 with TRBJ2-1, with D tentatively TRBD2 (5 bases). With 5 bases removed from V and 6 bases from J, the gap between germline ends came to 17 bases. The CDR3 is 15 residues long. Germline CDR1 reads SGHNT; CDR2 reads YENEEA. DNA of the CDR3: TGTGCCAGCAGCAAGGCCTCGGGGTTTTTCAATGAGCAGTTCTTC. Protein sequence: CASSKASGFFNEQFF.

The sample holds a few counts of this clone. The chain links TRBV28 to TRBJ1-2, with TRBD1 identical over 8 bases. The CDR3 has 15 residues. CDR1 MDHEN and CDR2 SYDVKM come from the germline V gene. J gave up 1 base and V 4 bases, and 5 bases lay outside the gene matches. The chain's CDR3 is CASSSRGLVNYGYTF. The CDR3 coding sequence is TGTGCCAGCAGTTCCAGGGGGCTCGTTAACTATGGCTACACCTTC.

The chain has TRBV6-5 and TRBJ1-2; possible D gene TRBD1, 5 bases. The CDR3 contains 15 residues. Trimming shortened V by 11 bases and J by 10 bases, and 29 bases separated the two germline ends. From germline, CDR1 is MNHEY and CDR2 SVGAGI. The CDR3 nucleotides read TGTGCCGCGGAACCCAACAGGACCCCTCGTTTGGCCTACACCTTC. Its translation is CAAEPNRTPRLAYTF.

This chain joins TRBV5-8 and TRBJ2-1; TRBD2 might be the D (6 bases). Trimming cost V 3 bases and J 9 bases, with 16 bases left between them. Germline CDR1 and CDR2: SGHTS and YDEGEE. The CDR3 spans 14 residues. CDR3 sequence (DNA): TGTGCCAGCAGCTCCGGACTAACCCTGCTTGAGCAGTTCTTC. Amino acids: CASSSGLTLLEQFF. Combining the CDR3 with reference TRBV5-8 and TRBJ2-1 gives the whole variable domain EAGVTQSPTHLIKTRGQQATLRCSPISGHTSVYWYQQALGLGLQFLLWYDEGEERNRGNFPPRFSGRQFPNYSSELNVNALELEDSALYLCASSSGLTLLEQFFGPGTRLTVL.

The chain carries TRBV7-8 and TRBJ1-5, with 7 bases matching TRBD1. CDR3 length: 18 amino acids. The germline V gene has CDR1 SGHVS and CDR2 FQNEAQ. The junction had 10 bases not matched to a gene; V was cut back by 1 base and J by 1 base. The CDR3 reads CASSLGQGLSLSNQPQHF. DNA for the CDR3: TGTGCCAGCAGCTTAGGACAGGGTTTGTCATTGAGCAATCAGCCCCAGCATTTT.

The rearrangement uses TRBV10-1 and TRBJ1-2; TRBD1 might be the D (6 bases). V was clipped by 5 bases and J by 4 bases, with 11 bases between them. There are 13 residues in the CDR3. Germline V lookup: CDR1 WNHNN, CDR2 SYGVQD (reference sequence). CDR3: CASSLDRTYGYTF. CDR3 sequence (DNA): TGCGCCAGCAGTTTGGACAGAACCTATGGCTACACCTTC.

J is TRBJ2-1 and V is TRBV27; 8 bases are shared with TRBD2. Germline trimming cut 3 bases from V and 10 bases from J; bases unmatched to any gene: 14. The germline CDR1 and CDR2 sequences are MNHEY and SMNVEV (reference sequence). The CDR3 has 16 residues. The CDR3 DNA is TGTGCCAGCAGTTTTAGAAGCGGGGGCCGGGCAGGGGAGCAGTTCTTC. It yields the protein CASSFRSGGRAGEQFF.

The chain uses TRBV19 and TRBJ2-3; D call uncertain. Looked up from germline, CDR1 is LNHDA and CDR2 is SQIVND (reference sequence). The germline V and J ends were trimmed by 6 bases and 4 bases, with 8 bases remaining between them. The CDR3 contains 12 residues. Here the CDR3 reads CASSLASDTQYF. CDR3 nucleotide sequence: TGTGCCAGTAGCCTGGCTTCAGATACGCAGTATTTT.

The chain employs TRBV6-5 and TRBJ1-5, with 7 bases aligning to TRBD1. The germline V gene has CDR1 MNHEY and CDR2 SVGAGI. CDR3 length: 15 amino acids. V lost 6 bases and J lost 5; bases outside the gene matches: 10. CDR3 DNA sequence: TGTGCCAGCAGCTTAGGGCAGGGGGATTATCAGCCCCAGCATTTT. It codes for CASSLGQGDYQPQHF.

The rearrangement links TRBV24-1 to TRBJ2-2, with TRBD2 as a possible D gene (7 bases). The V gene lost 3 bases and the J gene lost 7 bases, with 11 bases spanning the gap. Germline V gene data show CDR1 as KGHDR and CDR2 as SFDVKD. This CDR3 region has 14 residues. The CDR3 loop reads CATSDRGGSGELFF. The CDR3 DNA reads TGTGCCACCAGTGATAGGGGGGGAAGCGGGGAGCTGTTTTTT.

The table lists this clone with a few counts. The V and J genes are TRBV6-2 or TRBV6-3 and TRBJ2-3; weak D call: TRBD2 (5 bases). This CDR3 is 15 amino acids long. The germline V and J ends were trimmed by 6 bases and 0 bases, with 13 bases remaining between them. Per germline, CDR1 MNHEY and CDR2 SVGEGT. The CDR3 DNA is TGTGCCAGCAGCCCCGGACTGTCTAGCACAGATACGCAGTATTTT. Residues: CASSPGLSSTDTQYF.

The genes are TRBV6-5 and TRBJ1-5; 7 bases line up with TRBD1. V shed 5 bases, J shed 1 base, and the junction held 5 bases outside the gene matches. The CDR3 loop spans 15 amino acids. Germline V gene lookup returns CDR1 MNHEY and CDR2 SVGAGI. The CDR3, as DNA: TGTGCCAGCAGTCGGACAGGAGGAAGCAATCAGCCCCAGCATTTT. Translating it yields CASSRTGGSNQPQHF.

The CDR3 reads CASSMARRTSGSTDTQYF. Here the CDR3 DNA reads TGTGCCAGTAGTATGGCGCGCAGGACTAGCGGGAGTACAGATACGCAGTATTTT. This sequence joins TRBV19 and TRBJ2-3; TRBD2 agrees at 13 bases. This CDR3 contains 18 residues. From germline, CDR1 is LNHDA and CDR2 SQIVND (reference sequence). Trimming took 3 bases from V and 3 from J; bases not matched to a gene: 9.

The chain links TRBV18 to TRBJ1-6, with 7 nucleotides matching TRBD1. Germline trimming cut 5 bases from V and 7 bases from J; bases unmatched to any gene: 11. Per germline, CDR1 KGHSH and CDR2 LQKENI. The CDR3 totals 16 residues. CDR3 sequence: CASSGGQVDRNSPLHF. Written as DNA, the CDR3 is TGTGCCAGCTCAGGAGGACAGGTCGATCGAAATTCACCCCTCCACTTT.

The chain combines TRBV30 with TRBJ2-1; D perhaps matches TRBD2 (5 bases). The CDR3 has 13 amino acids. The V and J ends lost 4 bases and 4 bases respectively, with 11 bases between them. The germline gives CDR1 GTSNPN, CDR2 SVGIG (reference sequence). As DNA, the CDR3 is TGTGCCTGGACCGTGGGAGAATACAATGAGCAGTTCTTC. Translated, it gives CAWTVGEYNEQFF.

The genes are TRBV19 and TRBJ2-1, with D perhaps matching TRBD1 (6 bases). The CDR3 is made up of 14 amino acids. V lost 10 bases and J lost 9, with 22 bases in between. CDR1 LNHDA and CDR2 SQIVND come from the germline V gene (reference sequence). The DNA for the CDR3 is TGTGCCACCCAGCGACAGGCCCTTTTCGGTGAGCAGTTCTTC. As protein: CATQRQALFGEQFF.

The chain joins TRBV9 to TRBJ1-1; D is possibly TRBD1 (5 bases). Trimming cost V 2 bases and J 8 bases, with 13 bases left between them. The CDR3 length is 13 residues. The germline gives CDR1 SGDLS, CDR2 YYNGEE. CDR3 bases: TGTGCCAGCAGCGTCCCCACAGCAGGGGAAGCTTTCTTT. Its translation is CASSVPTAGEAFF.

This clone has just a few counts. V gene TRBV18 combines with J gene TRBJ1-1; perhaps TRBD1 as D (6 bases). Germline V gene lookup returns CDR1 KGHSH and CDR2 LQKENI. The V end lost 5 bases, the J end lost 1 base, and 14 bases lay between the germline ends. The length of the CDR3 is 15 residues. The CDR3: CASSIGEGGNTEAFF. For the CDR3, the DNA is TGTGCCAGCTCAATCGGGGAGGGGGGGAACACTGAAGCTTTCTTT.

The V gene is TRBV14, the J gene TRBJ1-2; D is unclear. Trimming pared 1 base from V and 8 bases from J, leaving 11 bases between. CDR3 length: 13 residues. The germline V gene encodes CDR1 SGHDN and CDR2 FVKESK. CDR3 residues: CASSQALRSGYTF. The DNA for the CDR3 is TGTGCCAGCAGCCAAGCTCTCCGGAGCGGCTACACCTTC.

This chain joins TRBV20-1 and TRBJ1-1; D not resolved. V shed 6 bases and J shed 8 bases, with 13 bases lying between them. The CDR3 extends over 11 amino acids. Germline lookup yields CDR1 DFQATT and CDR2 SNEGSKA (reference sequence). The CDR3: CSAPMALEAFF. In DNA, the CDR3 is TGCAGTGCCCCCATGGCCTTAGAAGCTTTCTTT.

This chain joins TRBV7-6 and TRBJ2-5, with D maybe TRBD1 (6 bases). V lost 4 bases and J 10 bases, leaving 31 bases between the germline ends. Germline V gene lookup returns CDR1 SGHVS and CDR2 FNYEAQ. The CDR3 sequence is 18 residues long. The CDR3 sequence: CASSSPARDRGTVRDQYF. CDR3 DNA sequence: TGTGCCAGCAGCTCACCGGCGAGAGATAGGGGGACCGTTCGGGACCAGTACTTC.

The table lists this clone with a few counts. The rearrangement uses TRBV24-1 and TRBJ2-3, with TRBD2 identical over 11 bases. CDR1 is KGHDR and CDR2 is SFDVKD in the germline V gene. The CDR3 totals 17 residues. The ends lost 3 bases at V and 6 bases at J; junction bases unmatched: 10. CDR3 sequence (DNA): TGTGCCACCAGTGATCCCGGACTAGCGGGTGTGCGGGATACGCAGTATTTT. As protein: CATSDPGLAGVRDTQYF.